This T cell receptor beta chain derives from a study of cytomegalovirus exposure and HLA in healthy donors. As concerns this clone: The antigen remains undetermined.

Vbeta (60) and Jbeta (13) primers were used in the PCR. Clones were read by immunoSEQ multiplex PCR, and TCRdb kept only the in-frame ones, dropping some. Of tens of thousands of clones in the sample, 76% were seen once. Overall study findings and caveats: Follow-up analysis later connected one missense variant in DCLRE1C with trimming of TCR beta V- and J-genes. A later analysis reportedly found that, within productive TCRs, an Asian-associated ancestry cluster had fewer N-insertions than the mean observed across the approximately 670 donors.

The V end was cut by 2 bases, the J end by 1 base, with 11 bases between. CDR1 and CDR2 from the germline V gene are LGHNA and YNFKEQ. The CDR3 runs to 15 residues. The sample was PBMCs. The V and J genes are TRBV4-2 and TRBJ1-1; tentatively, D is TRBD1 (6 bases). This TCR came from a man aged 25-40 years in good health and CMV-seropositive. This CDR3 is CASSQWGGRNTEAFF. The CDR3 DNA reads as TGTGCCAGCAGCCAATGGGGGGGGCGGAACACTGAAGCTTTCTTT.